This T cell receptor (beta chain) stems from a study of sequential checkpoint blockade in melanoma. Sequencing used immunoSEQ multiplex PCR; TCRdb keeps in-frame clones, though not all of them. The sample lists some 20,000 clones; about four fifths were seen once. The CDR3 spans 16 residues. Germline CDR1 is SEHNR and CDR2 is FQNEAQ (reference sequence). Regarding treatment: randomized to nivolumab then ipilimumab (arm A) or the reverse (arm B). The V call is TRBV7-9, the J call TRBJ2-5; D may be TRBD1 (7 bases). The J call could be wrong; TRBJ2-7 is a better fit for the DNA end. The input for sequencing was CD8+ T cells sorted from blood (inferred from file names), taken from a patient given nivolumab and ipilimumab in sequence. This TCR came from a human donor with melanoma. The CDR3 nucleotides are TGTGCCAGCAGCTTAGGAGGCGGGACAGCCCTTGACGAGCAGTACTTC. Amino acids: CASSLGGGTALDEQYF.